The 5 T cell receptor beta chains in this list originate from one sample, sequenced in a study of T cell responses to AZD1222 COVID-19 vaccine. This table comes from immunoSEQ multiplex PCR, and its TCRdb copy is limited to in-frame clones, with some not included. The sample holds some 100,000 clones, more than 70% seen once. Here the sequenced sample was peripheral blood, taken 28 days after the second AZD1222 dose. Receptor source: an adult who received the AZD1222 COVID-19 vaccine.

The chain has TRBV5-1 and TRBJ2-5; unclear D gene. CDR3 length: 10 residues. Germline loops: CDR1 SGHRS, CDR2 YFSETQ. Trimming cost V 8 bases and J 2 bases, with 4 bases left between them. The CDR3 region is CASTQETQYF. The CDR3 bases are TGCGCCAGTACACAAGAGACCCAGTACTTC.

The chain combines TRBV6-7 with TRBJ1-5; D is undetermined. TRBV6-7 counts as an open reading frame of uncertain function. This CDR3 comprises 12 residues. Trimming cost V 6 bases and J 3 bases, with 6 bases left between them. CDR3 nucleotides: TGTGCCAGCAGCTTTTACAATCAGCCCCAGCATTTT. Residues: CASSFYNQPQHF.

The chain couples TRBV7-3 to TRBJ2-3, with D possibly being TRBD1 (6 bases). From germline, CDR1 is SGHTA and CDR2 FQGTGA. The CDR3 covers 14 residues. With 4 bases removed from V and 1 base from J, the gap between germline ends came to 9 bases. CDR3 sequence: CASSSGGGTDTQYF. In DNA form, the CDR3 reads TGTGCCAGCAGCTCTGGGGGCGGCACAGATACGCAGTATTTT.

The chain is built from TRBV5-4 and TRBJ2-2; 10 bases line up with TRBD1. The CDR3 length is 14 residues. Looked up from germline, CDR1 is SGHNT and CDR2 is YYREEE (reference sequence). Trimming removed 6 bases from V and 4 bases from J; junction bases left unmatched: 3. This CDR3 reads CASKRQGATGELFF. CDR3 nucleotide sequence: TGTGCCAGCAAAAGACAGGGGGCCACCGGGGAGCTGTTTTTT.

This CDR3 is CASSQMGQGAAEQYF. The CDR3 coding sequence is TGCGCCAGCAGCCAAATGGGGCAGGGGGCGGCCGAGCAGTACTTC. The V and J genes are TRBV4-3 and TRBJ2-7; 8 nucleotides align to TRBD1. Losses at the gene ends were 2 bases for V and 6 bases for J; bases not matched to a gene: 9. The CDR3 is 15 amino acids. Germline V gene data show CDR1 as LGHNA and CDR2 as YSLEER.